The text below deals with one T cell receptor (beta chain). Germline V gene sequence: CDR1 LNHDA, CDR2 SQIVND (reference sequence). The length of the CDR3 is 14 residues. Trimming removed 5 bases at V and 4 bases at J, with 11 bases between. These data belong to a study of blood T cell repertoires in COVID-19. On the study more broadly: From the United States, Italy and Spain came samples of acute and convalescent COVID-19. Sources were T cells, B-cell-depleted T cells, or PBMCs; the material itself was cDNA or gDNA.

Original processing notes: Estimates of nucleated cell counts were drawn from the amplification of reference gene primers. The assay was immunoSEQ multiplex PCR, and TCRdb's table has in-frame clones only and misses some. That table furnishes V, J and clone size, whereas the DNA furnished D and trimming. Of 310,000 or so clones listed, 86% are singletons. This TCR was recovered from a woman in her 50s with acute or convalescent COVID-19. The material sequenced was peripheral blood. The V gene is TRBV19, the J gene TRBJ1-4, with a possible D match to TRBD1 (5 bases). CDR3 DNA: TGTGCCAGTAGTGACCTGGGGCTTAATGAAAAACTGTTTTTT. This translates into CASSDLGLNEKLFF.